The T cell receptor beta chain described here comes from a study of blood T cell repertoires in COVID-19. As for the study in general: Donors in the United States, Italy and Spain gave samples during acute or convalescent COVID-19. Sample material is recorded as cDNA or gDNA derived from T cells, B-cell-depleted T cells, or PBMCs.

Under the authors' procedure: Nucleated cell number was recorded as an estimate derived from reference gene primer amplification. This table comes from immunoSEQ multiplex PCR, and its TCRdb copy is limited to in-frame clones, with some not included. V and J calls and clone size are those listed in that table; D and trimming were worked out from the DNA. This table holds 100,000 or so clones, about four fifths found once. Sequencing was performed on peripheral blood. This clonotype originated in an older woman with acute or convalescent COVID-19.

The CDR3 bases are TGTGCCTGGAGTCCCCAGGCAAGCTCCTACAATGAGCAGTTCTTC. Its translation: CAWSPQASSYNEQFF. The rearrangement links TRBV30 to TRBJ2-1; D is ambiguous. CDR3 size: 15 residues. V was pared by 2 bases and J by 0 bases, with 11 bases between. CDR1 and CDR2 (germline): GTSNPN, SVGIG (reference sequence).